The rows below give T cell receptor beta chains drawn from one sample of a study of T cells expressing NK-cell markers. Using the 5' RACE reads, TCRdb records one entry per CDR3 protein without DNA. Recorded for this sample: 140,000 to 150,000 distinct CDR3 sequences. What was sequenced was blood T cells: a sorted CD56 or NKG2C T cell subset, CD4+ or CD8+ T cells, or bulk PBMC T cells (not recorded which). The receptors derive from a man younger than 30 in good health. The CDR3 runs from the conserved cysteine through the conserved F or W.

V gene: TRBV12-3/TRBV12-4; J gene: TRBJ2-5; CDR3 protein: CASSQGTSGDRAQYF
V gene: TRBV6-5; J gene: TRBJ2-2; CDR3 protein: CASTLLAGATNTGELFF
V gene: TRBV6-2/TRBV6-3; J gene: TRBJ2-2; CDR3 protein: CASSTFLFESTGELFF
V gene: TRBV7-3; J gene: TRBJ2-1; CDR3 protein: CASSSLAGGSKDEQFF
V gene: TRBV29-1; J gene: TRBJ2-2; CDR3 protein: CSVEAGASPGGELFF
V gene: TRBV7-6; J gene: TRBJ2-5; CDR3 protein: CASSWNRGPYLETQYF
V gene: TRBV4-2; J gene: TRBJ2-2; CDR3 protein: CASSQIVASGSSGELFF
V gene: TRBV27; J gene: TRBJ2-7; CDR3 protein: CASSLSGVIYEQYF
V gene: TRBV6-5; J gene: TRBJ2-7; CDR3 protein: CASSYRGTGALYEQYF
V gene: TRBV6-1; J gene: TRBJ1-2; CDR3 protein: CAILSRGHPLNYGYTF
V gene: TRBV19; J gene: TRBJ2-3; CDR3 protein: CASSFIDGVGTDTQYF
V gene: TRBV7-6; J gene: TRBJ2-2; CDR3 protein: CASSLTQAGTPGELFF
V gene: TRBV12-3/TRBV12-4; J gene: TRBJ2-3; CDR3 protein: CASSHSKDTQYF
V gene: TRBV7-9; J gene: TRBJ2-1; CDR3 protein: CASSLIAGAHNEQFF
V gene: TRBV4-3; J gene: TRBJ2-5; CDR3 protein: CASSQGFGQEETQYF
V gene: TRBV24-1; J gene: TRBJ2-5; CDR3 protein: CATSADSQETQYF
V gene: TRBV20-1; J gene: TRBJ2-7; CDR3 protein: CSAPIGRSYEQYF
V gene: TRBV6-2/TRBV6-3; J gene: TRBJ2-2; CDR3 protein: CASSSGVTELFF
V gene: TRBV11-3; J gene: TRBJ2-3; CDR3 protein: CASSPRTSPDTQYF
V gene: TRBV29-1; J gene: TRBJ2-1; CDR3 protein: CSSARTSGSNNEQFF
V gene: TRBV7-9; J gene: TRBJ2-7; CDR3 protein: CASSLRRPKTEQYF
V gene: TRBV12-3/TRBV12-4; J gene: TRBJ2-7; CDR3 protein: CASSFAATYEQYF
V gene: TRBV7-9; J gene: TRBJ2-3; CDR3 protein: CASSSLEGLSDTQYF
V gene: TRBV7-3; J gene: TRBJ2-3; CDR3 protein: CASSLTIGGAGDTQYF
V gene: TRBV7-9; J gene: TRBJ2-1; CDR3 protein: CASSSPPLMSSYNEQFF
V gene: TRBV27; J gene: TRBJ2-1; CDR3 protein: CASSSGTRPYNEQFF
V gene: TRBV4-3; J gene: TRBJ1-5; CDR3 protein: CASSQDFGGGKQPQHF
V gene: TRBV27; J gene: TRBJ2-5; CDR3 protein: CASSPLGGGVETQYF
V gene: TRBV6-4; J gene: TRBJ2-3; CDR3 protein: CASSISGYTDTQYF
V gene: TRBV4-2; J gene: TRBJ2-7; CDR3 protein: CASSPPGLADYEQYF
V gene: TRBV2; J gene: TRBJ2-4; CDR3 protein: CASDSGTGPDIQYF
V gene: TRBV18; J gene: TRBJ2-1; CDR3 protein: CASSPERFSINEQFF
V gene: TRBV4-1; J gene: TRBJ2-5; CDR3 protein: CASSPGYGEETQYF
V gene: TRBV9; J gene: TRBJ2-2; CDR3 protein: CASSVGGRAEELFF
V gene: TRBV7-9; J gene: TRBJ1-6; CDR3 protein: CASSLGGSPLHF
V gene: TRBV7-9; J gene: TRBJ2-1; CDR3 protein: CAATGDNEQFF
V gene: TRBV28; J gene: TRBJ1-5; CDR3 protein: CASSPDSGSNQPQHF
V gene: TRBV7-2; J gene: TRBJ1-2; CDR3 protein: CASSLGPIVNYGYTF
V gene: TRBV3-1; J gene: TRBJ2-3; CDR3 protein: CASRISGTADTQYF
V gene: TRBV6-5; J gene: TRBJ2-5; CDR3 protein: CASSYTPWGRRETQYF
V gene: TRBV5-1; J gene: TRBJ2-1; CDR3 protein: CASSRRLAGDDSEQFF
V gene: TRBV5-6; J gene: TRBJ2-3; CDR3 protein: CASSSVITSTDTQYF
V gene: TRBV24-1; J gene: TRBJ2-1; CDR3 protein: CATGSGASYNEQFF
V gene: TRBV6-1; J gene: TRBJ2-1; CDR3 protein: CASRPFMVGEGQDEQFF
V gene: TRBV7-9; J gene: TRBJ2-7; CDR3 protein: CASSLGGSRYEQYF
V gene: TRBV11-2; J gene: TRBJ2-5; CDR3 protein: CASSLGGGWQTQYF
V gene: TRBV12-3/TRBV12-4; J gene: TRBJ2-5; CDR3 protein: CASSLASGTRETQYF
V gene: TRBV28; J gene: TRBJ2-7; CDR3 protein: CASSQIPGTKYEQYF
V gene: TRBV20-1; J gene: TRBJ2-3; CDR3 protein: CSVSAGGRDTQYF
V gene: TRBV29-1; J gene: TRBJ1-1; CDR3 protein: CSVGQMNTEAFF
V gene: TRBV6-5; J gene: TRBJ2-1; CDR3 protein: CASSYTGTSAFNEQFF
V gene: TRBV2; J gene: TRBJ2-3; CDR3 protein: CASSPLAGGSTDTQYF
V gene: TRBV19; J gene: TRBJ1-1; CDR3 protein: CASSIRGAGVYTEAFF
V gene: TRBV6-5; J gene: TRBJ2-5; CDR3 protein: CASSYSKDRLTQETQYF
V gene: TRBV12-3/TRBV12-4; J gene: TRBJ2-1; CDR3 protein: CASLDGDYPYNEQFF
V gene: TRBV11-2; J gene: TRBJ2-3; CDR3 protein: CASSLGVGSGITDTQYF
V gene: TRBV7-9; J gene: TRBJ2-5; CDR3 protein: CASSGQREETQYF
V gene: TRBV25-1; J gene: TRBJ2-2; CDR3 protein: CASSEYIGGGELFF
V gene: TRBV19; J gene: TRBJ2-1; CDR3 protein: CASSIKAINEQFF